A single sample gave rise to the 25 T cell receptor beta chains below, sequenced in a study of blood T cell repertoires in COVID-19. TCRdb's table, derived via immunoSEQ multiplex PCR, lists solely in-frame clones and lacks some. The profile covers approximately 300,000 clones, with nearly 90% appearing a single time and 1% taken by the ten largest. The sample comprised peripheral blood. The receptors stem from a woman between 40 and 50 years old with COVID-19, enrolled during active disease.

The chain employs TRBV28 and TRBJ1-6; TRBD1 matches at 10 bases. Germline V CDR1 and CDR2: MDHEN, SYDVKM. Losses at the gene ends were 5 bases for V and 10 bases for J; bases not matched to a gene: 11. The CDR3 is made up of 16 amino acids. The CDR3 protein is CASSNRDRGPGSPLHF. CDR3 DNA sequence: TGTGCCAGCAGTAACCGGGACAGGGGACCGGGGTCACCCCTCCACTTT.

This clone has a handful of counts. The chain carries TRBV2 and TRBJ1-2; 8 bases match TRBD1. CDR3 length: 15 amino acids. The V gene's germline CDR1 is SNHLY and CDR2 FYNNEI. The V gene end was trimmed by 5 bases and the J gene end by 3 bases; junction bases not matched to a gene: 8. CDR3 in amino acids: CASSPGQGQDYGYTF. Written as DNA, the CDR3 is TGTGCCAGCAGTCCCGGACAGGGCCAGGACTATGGCTACACCTTC.

This clone occurred a few times. The J gene is TRBJ2-7, the V gene TRBV6-6, with a weak D call TRBD1 (5 bases). The CDR3 is made up of 10 amino acids. Germline V gene sequence: CDR1 MNHNY, CDR2 SVGAGI (reference sequence). V lost 10 bases, J lost 5 bases, and 9 bases lay in between. CDR3 residues: CAIGVHEQYF. CDR3 DNA sequence: TGTGCCATAGGGGTCCACGAGCAGTACTTC.

This chain links TRBV9 with TRBJ2-2; 11 nucleotides align to TRBD2. Per germline, CDR1 SGDLS and CDR2 YYNGEE. The CDR3 extends over 15 amino acids. Trimming removed 2 bases from V and 6 bases from J; junction bases left unmatched: 3. The CDR3 spells CASSVSGRAPGELFF. In nucleotides, the CDR3 is TGTGCCAGCAGCGTTAGCGGGAGGGCTCCCGGGGAGCTGTTTTTT.

The chain recombines TRBV5-1 with TRBJ2-1, with 10 bases fitting TRBD2. CDR3 length: 17 amino acids. The V segment lost 0 bases and the J segment 3 bases; nucleotides outside the gene matches: 6. Germline CDR1 SGHRS, CDR2 YFSETQ. Here the CDR3 reads CASSLAHRTSGYNEQFF. CDR3 coding DNA: TGCGCCAGCAGCTTGGCCCACCGGACTAGCGGCTACAATGAGCAGTTCTTC.

The chain combines TRBV7-3 with TRBJ2-1; TRBD1 agrees at 9 bases. Looked up from germline, CDR1 is SGHTA and CDR2 is FQGTGA. The CDR3 is made up of 17 amino acids. V was pared by 5 bases and J by 2 bases, with 10 bases of the junction left unmatched. The CDR3 sequence: CASSPKPRDRAYNEQFF. CDR3 coding DNA: TGTGCCAGCAGCCCCAAACCCCGGGACAGGGCCTACAATGAGCAGTTCTTC.

The chain has TRBV6-5 and TRBJ1-2, with D possibly matching TRBD1 (5 bases). The CDR3 sequence is 11 residues long. Germline V gene sequence: CDR1 MNHEY, CDR2 SVGAGI. Trimming shortened V by 6 bases and J by 8 bases, and 10 bases separated the two germline ends. CDR3 amino acids: CASRQGGGYTF. The CDR3 region has the DNA TGTGCCAGCAGGCAGGGCGGCGGCTACACCTTC.

The rearrangement joins TRBV5-6 to TRBJ1-1; 10 bases align to TRBD1. The CDR3 is 17 residues long. The J segment lost 0 bases and the V segment lost 4 bases, leaving 9 bases of the junction unmatched. Per the germline V gene, CDR1 is SGHDT and CDR2 is YYEEEE. The CDR3 is CASSRDRGGYMNTEAFF. In DNA form, the CDR3 reads TGTGCCAGCAGCCGGGACAGGGGAGGGTATATGAACACTGAAGCTTTCTTT.

The sample holds one count of this clone. The chain is built from TRBV5-1 and TRBJ2-1; TRBD2 agrees at 7 bases. The CDR3 totals 15 residues. V gave up 0 bases and J gave up 7 bases; unmatched junction bases: 7. CDR1 is SGHRS, CDR2 YFSETQ, per germline. The CDR3 DNA sequence: TGCGCCAGCAGCTTGGAGGCTAGCGGCCAGAATGAGCAGTTCTTC. This sequence encodes CASSLEASGQNEQFF.

The CDR3: CASTSGTALYEQYF. CDR3 nucleotides: TGTGCCAGCACCTCCGGGACAGCACTGTACGAGCAGTACTTC. This chain connects TRBV7-9 to TRBJ2-7; 7 positions match TRBD1. After removal of 7 bases from V and 4 bases from J, the junction contained 10 bases not matched to a gene. The CDR3 spans 14 residues. CDR1 is SEHNR and CDR2 is FQNEAQ in the germline V gene (reference sequence).

The V and J genes are TRBV7-9 and TRBJ2-3; 9 bases are a match to TRBD1. V lost 5 bases and J lost 4; bases outside the gene matches: 7. This CDR3 contains 15 residues. Looked up from germline, CDR1 is SEHNR and CDR2 is FQNEAQ (reference sequence). CDR3 in DNA: TGTGCCAGCAGCCCATTACAGGGGGCGGCAGATACGCAGTATTTT. Translation gives CASSPLQGAADTQYF.

The chain has TRBV7-9 and TRBJ2-7; 10 positions match TRBD1. Trimming removed 1 base from V and 3 bases from J; junction bases left unmatched: 3. Germline CDR1 is SEHNR and CDR2 is FQNEAQ (reference sequence). This CDR3 comprises 15 residues. The CDR3 DNA reads as TGTGCCAGCAGCTTAGTCGGACAGGGGGGCTACGAGCAGTACTTC. This codes for CASSLVGQGGYEQYF.

V and J are TRBV9 and TRBJ2-1; possible D gene TRBD2, 5 bases. The germline V gene encodes CDR1 SGDLS and CDR2 YYNGEE. V was clipped by 0 bases and J by 7 bases, with 17 bases between them. The CDR3 is 16 residues long. The DNA of the CDR3 is TGTGCCAGCAGCGTAGGGCAGCTACTGGGCGGGAATGAGCAGTTCTTC. Translation gives CASSVGQLLGGNEQFF.

This clone was seen once. The CDR3 region has the DNA TGTGCCAGCAGTTACTCGCAGGGGATCCGTGATGGCTACACCTTC. Residues: CASSYSQGIRDGYTF. This chain connects TRBV6-5 to TRBJ1-2, with D possibly being TRBD1 (6 bases). Per germline, CDR1 MNHEY and CDR2 SVGAGI. The CDR3 sequence is 15 residues long. V was cut by 0 bases and J by 6 bases, with 14 bases left in between.

The chain recombines TRBV28 with TRBJ1-2; 8 positions agree with TRBD1. The length of the CDR3 is 16 residues. Germline V gene data show CDR1 as MDHEN and CDR2 as SYDVKM. V trimming: 4 bases; J trimming: 2 bases; junction bases outside the gene matches: 9. DNA of the CDR3: TGTGCCAGCAGTTCGCTTTGGACAGGGTCGAACTATGGCTACACCTTC. This codes for CASSSLWTGSNYGYTF.

The chain links TRBV2 to TRBJ1-3; no definite D call. V was clipped by 5 bases and J by 0 bases, with 11 bases between them. The germline V gene encodes CDR1 SNHLY and CDR2 FYNNEI. The CDR3 totals 15 residues. CDR3 sequence: CASSTDTSSGNTIYF. DNA for the CDR3: TGTGCCAGCAGTACAGACACAAGCTCTGGAAACACCATATATTTT.

This clone was counted a single time. V and J are TRBV3-1 (or the pseudogene TRBV3-2) and TRBJ1-1; tentative D call: TRBD1 (5 bases). Deletions cut 1 base from V and 5 bases from J, with 8 bases between. Looked up from germline, CDR1 is LGHDT and CDR2 is YNNKEL (reference sequence). This CDR3 is 13 amino acids long. CDR3: CASSQVRGTEAFF. The CDR3 coding sequence is TGTGCCAGCAGCCAAGTAAGGGGAACTGAAGCTTTCTTT.

The V gene is TRBV19, the J gene TRBJ2-1, with 9 bases that match TRBD1. The germline V gene has CDR1 LNHDA and CDR2 SQIVND (reference sequence). V was clipped by 4 bases and J by 5 bases; unmatched bases: 9. This CDR3 has 16 amino acids. The CDR3, as DNA: TGTGCCAGTAGTACCCAGGGGACAGGGAGGAACAATGAGCAGTTCTTC. Protein product: CASSTQGTGRNNEQFF. Variable domain in full (rest from reference TRBV19 and TRBJ2-1): DGGITQSPKYLFRKEGQNVTLSCEQNLNHDAMYWYRQDPGQGLRLIYYSQIVNDFQKGDIAEGYSVSREKKESFPLTVTSAQKNPTAFYLCASSTQGTGRNNEQFFGPGTRLTVL.

This chain connects TRBV19 to TRBJ2-5, with TRBD2 matching 12 bases. The CDR3 is 16 amino acids. Trimming at V came to 3 bases and at J to 5 bases, leaving 7 bases not matched to a gene. The germline V gene encodes CDR1 LNHDA and CDR2 SQIVND (reference sequence). CDR3 amino acids: CASSILTSGRAETQYF. The DNA for the CDR3 is TGTGCCAGTAGTATTCTGACTAGCGGGAGAGCGGAGACCCAGTACTTC.

The chain combines TRBV7-8 with TRBJ1-2, with D tentatively TRBD1 (6 bases). Trimming left V 0 bases short and J 2 bases short, with 7 bases between. The length of the CDR3 is 14 residues. Germline V lookup: CDR1 SGHVS, CDR2 FQNEAQ. CDR3 coding DNA: TGTGCCAGCAGCTTAGCGGACAGAAACTATGGCTACACCTTC. The encoded protein is CASSLADRNYGYTF.

The V and J genes are TRBV3-1 (or the pseudogene TRBV3-2) and TRBJ2-2, with TRBD2 matching 15 bases. After removal of 4 bases from V and 1 base from J, the junction contained 7 bases not matched to a gene. The CDR3 length is 19 residues. Germline CDR1 LGHDT, CDR2 YNNKEL (reference sequence). The chain's CDR3 is CASSLNGLAGGLNTGELFF. CDR3 nucleotide sequence: TGTGCCAGCAGCCTCAATGGACTAGCGGGAGGGCTGAACACCGGGGAGCTGTTTTTT.

The V call is TRBV3-1 (or the pseudogene TRBV3-2), the J call TRBJ2-1; 10 nucleotides align to TRBD2. The germline V gene has CDR1 LGHDT and CDR2 YNNKEL (reference sequence). V dropped 3 bases and J dropped 8; count of bases not matched to a gene: 22. The CDR3 length is 20 residues. This CDR3 is CASSHFGLAGASGGRDEQFF. The DNA for the CDR3 is TGTGCCAGCAGCCACTTCGGGCTAGCGGGGGCCTCCGGGGGGCGGGATGAGCAGTTCTTC.

Remarks on this clone: The sample contains more than one DNA sequence encoding this CDR3. The V call is TRBV2, the J call TRBJ1-5; a possible D gene is TRBD1 (6 bases). This CDR3 has 12 residues. The germline CDR1 and CDR2 sequences are SNHLY and FYNNEI. The V end was cut by 2 bases, the J end by 7 bases, with 6 bases between. The CDR3 sequence is CASSERGQPQHF. The CDR3 coding sequence is TGTGCCAGCAGTGAAAGGGGGCAGCCCCAGCATTTT.

In its sample, this clone was seen once. The chain has TRBV6-5 and TRBJ1-2; D is perhaps TRBD1 (5 bases). Per the germline V gene, CDR1 is MNHEY and CDR2 is SVGAGI. CDR3 length: 15 residues. V gave up 5 bases and J gave up 3 bases, with 16 bases separating them. The CDR3 is CASSRLWGGDYGYTF. CDR3 DNA sequence: TGTGCCAGCAGTCGCCTGTGGGGGGGGGACTATGGCTACACCTTC.

This clone was seen a single time. This chain links TRBV6-5 with TRBJ2-6, with TRBD1 matching over 7 bases. V gave up 6 bases and J gave up 4 bases; unmatched junction bases: 6. The CDR3 consists of 15 residues. Per the germline V gene, CDR1 is MNHEY and CDR2 is SVGAGI. Here the CDR3 reads CASRTKGAGANVLTF. CDR3 nucleotides: TGTGCCAGCAGAACCAAGGGGGCAGGGGCCAACGTCCTGACTTTC.